The entry below gives a single T cell receptor (beta chain) sequence along with its context. The antigen remains unidentified. Regions amplified from RNA transcripts were the TCR beta CDR3 regions. In the first-round RT-PCR of the TCR CDR3, the HTBI primer set was used. TCRdb itself ran the multiplex PCR reads through MiXCR, one entry per CDR3 protein. The data contain hundreds of thousands of distinct CDR3 sequences, 14% of them singletons. The sample is drawn from a study of T cells in Graves' hyperthyroidism and ophthalmopathy. About the study: It was at initial diagnosis, before any treatment, that peripheral blood was collected.

Patients showing uncontrolled infection, other autoimmune disease, pregnancy or lactation were ineligible. Study outcomes and limitations: Blood also held most thyroid clonotypes expanded beyond 0.001.

This TCR came from a woman aged 18-29 years with Graves' hyperthyroidism. Sequencing input: blood.

The CDR3 loop reads CASSDRPPGQASYEQYF. In DNA, the CDR3 is TGTGCCAGCAGTGATCGCCCTCCGGGACAGGCATCCTACGAGCAGTACTTC. The rearrangement joins TRBV25-1 to TRBJ2-7; 8 bases are a match to TRBD1. Germline V gene sequence: CDR1 MGHDK, CDR2 SYGVNS. V dropped 3 bases and J dropped 1; count of bases not matched to a gene: 11. The CDR3 runs 17 residues.